The entry below describes one T cell receptor beta chain. The sample holds many counts of this clonotype. Its antigen is still unknown. No much larger clone exists at a distance of one base, and base qualities are not known. These data belong to a study of T cells in Graves' hyperthyroidism and ophthalmopathy (dated by TCRdb to the late 2010s). Study-level background: Peripheral blood was collected at initial diagnosis, before any treatment. TCR V-J signatures able to tell the groups apart were searched for in a discovery cohort of some 100 patients, of whom 43 had Graves' ophthalmopathy and about 60 had stable Graves' hyperthyroidism. An independent validation cohort of around 19 hyperthyroidism patients and about 16 patients who later progressed to ophthalmopathy tested prospective prediction of ophthalmopathy. The 95 to 100 discovery patients were randomly split 7:3 into training and test sets. Thyroid tissue and blood T-cell repertoires from roughly 6 Graves' hyperthyroidism patients were also compared in the study. After sampling, hyperthyroidism patients received methimazole starting at 30 mg daily, and ophthalmopathy patients received high-dose intravenous methylprednisolone. TCR Vbeta CDR3 sequencing of some 140 peripheral blood samples (roughly 43 ophthalmopathy, 75 or so hyperthyroidism and approximately 17 progressor patients) is reported in the paper. What the study reported, not specific to this receptor: In validation, the model predicted progression to ophthalmopathy a median of about 5.9 months before onset, with approximately 70% sensitivity and around 76% specificity. Blood samples also contained most of the expanded thyroid clonotypes (frequency above 0.001), which suggests that blood repertoires may reflect thyroid immune responses. Sample size was not statistically predetermined, and investigators were not blinded to group allocation. A model built on a 13 V-J signature distinguished ophthalmopathy from stable hyperthyroidism, reaching 85% to 90% sensitivity and around 81% specificity in cross-validation and 80%/75% in testing.

Looking up the germline V gene yields CDR1 MNHNS and CDR2 SASEGT. Counted from cysteine to phenylalanine, this CDR3 has 15 amino acids. The only DNA kept is the CDR3, 45 bases in frame from the first base. Compared with germline, V lacks 7 bases and J lacks 6 bases; bases without a gene match: 9. Graves' hyperthyroidism was defined as stable when no progression to ophthalmopathy occurred over 18 months of follow-up. Hyperthyroidism patients were newly diagnosed, had a disease duration of under 2 months, and were aged 18 to 65 years. Patients with uncontrolled infections, other autoimmune diseases, pregnancy or lactation were excluded. Clinical symptoms, serum thyroxine and TRAb, thyroid ultrasound, and orbital computed tomography formed the basis for the diagnoses. Ficoll-Paque density gradient centrifugation was used to isolate PBMCs from around 9.1 ml of fresh peripheral blood. Trizol reagent was used to extract total RNA, and RNA quality was then checked on an Agilent 2100 Bioanalyzer.

TCR beta CDR3 regions were amplified from RNA transcripts. The TCR CDR3 was subjected to a first round of RT-PCR using the HTBI primer set and the Qiagen OneStep RT-PCR kit. Libraries were constructed in a second round of multiplex PCR, after which size selection and purification were performed. Sequencing of the libraries was done on an Illumina HiSeq2000 using paired-end 100 bp reads. The authors' pipeline ran thus. SOAPnuke was used to process the raw data, throwing out any read that contained adapters or uncalled bases, had a mean Phred below 15, or lacked an exact constant-primer or identifier match. COPE v1.2.5 was used to merge high-quality paired reads, and clonotypes were defined as unique nucleotide sequences. MiTCR v1.1 was used to align the clonotypes against IMGT TRBV, TRBD and TRBJ reference segments. The analysis was restricted to V-J combinations with a frequency above 0.0001, which together covered 99% to 99.2% of the repertoires. A TCS score was defined as the ratio of F50 (clonal expansion) to E x V (chaos), with BLOSUM62-based TCRdist applied between CDR3 peptides within each V-J. Welch's t-statistics and random forest reduced around 510 V-J features to some 14, which were used in a naive Bayes classifier (R e1071). Clones were called with MiXCR by TCRdb after fastp trimmed the public reads at Q25, and only in-frame beta chains were retained. Rows with one shared CDR3 protein collapse into an entry with the most common genes and DNA. The V and J calls come from TCRdb's annotation, not from the publication. This sample comprises over 450,000 distinct CDR3 sequences, approximately 14% of them detected only once. Less than 20% of the sample belongs to the ten largest clones.

Recombination joined TRBV6-1 with TRBJ1-1; 12 of the junction bases match TRBD1. Sequencing was carried out using blood. The receptor was isolated from a young woman with Graves' hyperthyroidism. The base sequence is TGTGCCAGCACCCCCCTGGGACAGGGGGCTTCTGAAGCTTTCTTT. It translates to CASTPLGQGASEAFF.